The T cell receptor beta chain described here comes from a study of T cells after posttransplantation cyclophosphamide. J lost 4 bases, V lost 2 bases, and 6 bases had no gene match. CDR3 length: 15 residues. CDR1 is LNHDA, CDR2 SQIVND, per germline (reference sequence). Whole-study results and caveats: After PTCy, TRB diversity resembled that of CNI/methotrexate controls. Donor-recipient repertoire similarity was low at 1-2 months, rising over year one.

Assay used: immunoSEQ multiplex PCR; TCRdb lists only in-frame clones, some missing. The table shows around 18,000 clones, with around 73% occurring only once. Treatment was busulfan-fludarabine conditioning, a marrow graft, and cyclophosphamide on days +3 and +4. Notes on this clone: The antigen remains undetermined.

This chain connects TRBV19 to TRBJ2-7, with TRBD1 matching over 9 bases. The source material was CD8+ T cells sorted from PBMCs, sampled roughly 1,900 days after a stem cell transplant with posttransplant cyclophosphamide. This sequence originates from a female patient between 40 and 50 years old who received an allogeneic stem cell transplant from a related donor, was CMV-positive, and had no GVHD. A share of the T cells may be of graft donor origin. The CDR3 DNA reads TGTGCCAGTAGTATAACGACAGGGGGATTATACGAGCAGTACTTC. Amino acid sequence: CASSITTGGLYEQYF.